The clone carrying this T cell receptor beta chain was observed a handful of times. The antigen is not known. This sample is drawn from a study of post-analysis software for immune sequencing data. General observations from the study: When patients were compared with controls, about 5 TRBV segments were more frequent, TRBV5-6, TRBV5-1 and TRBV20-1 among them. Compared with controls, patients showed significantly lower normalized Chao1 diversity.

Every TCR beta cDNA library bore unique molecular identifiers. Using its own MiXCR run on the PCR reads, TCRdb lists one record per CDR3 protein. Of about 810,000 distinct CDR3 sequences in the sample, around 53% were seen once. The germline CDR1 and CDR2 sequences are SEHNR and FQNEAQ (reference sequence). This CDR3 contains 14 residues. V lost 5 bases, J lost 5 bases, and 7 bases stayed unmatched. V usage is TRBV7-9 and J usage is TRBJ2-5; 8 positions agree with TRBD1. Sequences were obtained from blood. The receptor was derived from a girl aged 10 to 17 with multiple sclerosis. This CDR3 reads CASSIGQGRETQYF. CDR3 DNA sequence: TGTGCCAGCAGCATAGGACAGGGAAGGGAGACCCAGTACTTC.